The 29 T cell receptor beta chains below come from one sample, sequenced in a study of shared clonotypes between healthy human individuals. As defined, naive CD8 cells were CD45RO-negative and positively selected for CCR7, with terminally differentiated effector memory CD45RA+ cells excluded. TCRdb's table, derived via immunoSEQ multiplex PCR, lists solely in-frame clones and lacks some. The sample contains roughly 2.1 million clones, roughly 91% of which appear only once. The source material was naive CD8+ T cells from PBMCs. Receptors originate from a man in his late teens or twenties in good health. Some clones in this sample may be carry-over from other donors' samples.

CDR3: CASSERGRSAGYTF. The CDR3 DNA follows: TGTGCCAGTTCCGAACGGGGGAGATCCGCTGGCTACACCTTC. The chain is built from TRBV19 and TRBJ1-2; D is perhaps TRBD1 (5 bases). This CDR3 region has 14 residues. The germline gives CDR1 LNHDA, CDR2 SQIVND (reference sequence). Trimming took off 8 bases at V and 7 bases at J, with 20 bases between the two ends.

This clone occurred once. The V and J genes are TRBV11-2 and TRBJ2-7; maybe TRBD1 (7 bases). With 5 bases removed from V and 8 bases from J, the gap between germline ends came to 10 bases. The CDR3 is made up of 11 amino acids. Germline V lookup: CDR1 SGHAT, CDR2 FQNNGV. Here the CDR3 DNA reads TGTGCCAGCAGCCCAGGGGGGCAGCAGTACTTC. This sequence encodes CASSPGGQQYF.

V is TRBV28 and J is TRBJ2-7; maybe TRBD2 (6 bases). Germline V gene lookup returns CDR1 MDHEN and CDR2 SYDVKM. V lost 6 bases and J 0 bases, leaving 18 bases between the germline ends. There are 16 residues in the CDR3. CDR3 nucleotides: TGTGCCAGCAGGGAGCCGGGAGACCCTTTCTCCTACGAGCAGTACTTC. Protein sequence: CASREPGDPFSYEQYF.

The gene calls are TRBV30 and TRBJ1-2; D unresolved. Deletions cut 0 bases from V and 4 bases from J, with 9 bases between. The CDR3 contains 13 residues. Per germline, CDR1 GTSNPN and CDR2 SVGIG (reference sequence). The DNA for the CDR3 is TGTGCCTGGAGTGTAGGGCATAGCTATGGCTACACCTTC. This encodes CAWSVGHSYGYTF.

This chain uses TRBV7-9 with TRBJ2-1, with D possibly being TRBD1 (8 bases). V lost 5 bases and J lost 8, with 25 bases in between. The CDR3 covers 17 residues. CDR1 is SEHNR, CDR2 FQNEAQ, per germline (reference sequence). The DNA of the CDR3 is TGTGCCAGCAGCCCCTGGGGGGGGATGGACAGGGAGGATGAGCAGTTCTTC. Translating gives CASSPWGGMDREDEQFF.

CDR3 region: CASSPRTRDRSQETQYF. In nucleotides, the CDR3 is TGCGCCAGCAGCCCAAGAACTAGGGACAGGTCCCAAGAGACCCAGTACTTC. The rearrangement joins TRBV4-1 to TRBJ2-5; 8 bases map to TRBD1. The CDR3 sequence is 17 residues long. V trimming: 4 bases; J trimming: 1 base; junction bases outside the gene matches: 11. Germline V lookup: CDR1 MGHRA, CDR2 YSYEKL.

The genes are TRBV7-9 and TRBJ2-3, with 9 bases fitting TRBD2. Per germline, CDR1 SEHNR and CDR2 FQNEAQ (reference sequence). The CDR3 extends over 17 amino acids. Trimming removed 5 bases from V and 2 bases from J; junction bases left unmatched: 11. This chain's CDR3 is CASSPSLIAGVTDTQYF. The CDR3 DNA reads TGTGCCAGCAGCCCCTCTTTGATAGCGGGAGTCACAGATACGCAGTATTTT.

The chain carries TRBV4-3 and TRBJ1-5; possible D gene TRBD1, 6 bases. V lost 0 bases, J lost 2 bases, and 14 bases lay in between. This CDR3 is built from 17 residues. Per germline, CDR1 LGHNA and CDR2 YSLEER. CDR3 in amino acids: CASSQDRLQGGNQPQHF. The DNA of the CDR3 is TGCGCCAGCAGCCAAGATCGTTTACAGGGCGGCAATCAGCCCCAGCATTTT.

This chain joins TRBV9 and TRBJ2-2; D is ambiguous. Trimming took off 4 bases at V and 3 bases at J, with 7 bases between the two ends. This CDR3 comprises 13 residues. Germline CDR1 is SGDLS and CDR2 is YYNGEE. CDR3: CASSPLHTGELFF. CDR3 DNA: TGTGCCAGCAGCCCCCTGCACACCGGGGAGCTGTTTTTT. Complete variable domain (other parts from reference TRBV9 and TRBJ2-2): DSGVTQTPKHLITATGQRVTLRCSPRSGDLSVYWYQQSLDQGLQFLIQYYNGEERAKGNILERFSAQQFPDLHSELNLSSLELGDSALYFCASSPLHTGELFFGEGSRLTVL.

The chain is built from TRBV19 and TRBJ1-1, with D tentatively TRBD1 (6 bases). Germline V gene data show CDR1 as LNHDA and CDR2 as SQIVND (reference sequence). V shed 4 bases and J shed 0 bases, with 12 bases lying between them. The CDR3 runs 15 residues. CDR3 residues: CASSSRGHLNTEAFF. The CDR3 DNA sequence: TGTGCCAGTAGTAGCCGGGGACACTTGAACACTGAAGCTTTCTTT.

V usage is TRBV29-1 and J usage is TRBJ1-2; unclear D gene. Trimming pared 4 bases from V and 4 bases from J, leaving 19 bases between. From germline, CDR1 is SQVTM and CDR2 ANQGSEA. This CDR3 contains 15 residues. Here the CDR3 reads CSVVGEGGQSYGYTF. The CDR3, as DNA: TGCAGCGTTGTGGGAGAGGGCGGCCAATCCTATGGCTACACCTTC. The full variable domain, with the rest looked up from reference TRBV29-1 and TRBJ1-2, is SAVISQKPSRDICQRGTSLTIQCQVDSQVTMMFWYRQQPGQSLTLIATANQGSEATYESGFVIDKFPISRPNLTFSTLTVSNMSPEDSSIYLCSVVGEGGQSYGYTFGSGTRLTVV.

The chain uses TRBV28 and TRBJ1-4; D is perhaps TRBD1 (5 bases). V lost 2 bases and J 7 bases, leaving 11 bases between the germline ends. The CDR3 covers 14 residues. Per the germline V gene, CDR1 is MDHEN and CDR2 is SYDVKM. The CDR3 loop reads CASSLRAGIEKLFF. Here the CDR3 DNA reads TGTGCCAGCAGTTTACGGGCAGGGATTGAAAAACTGTTTTTT.

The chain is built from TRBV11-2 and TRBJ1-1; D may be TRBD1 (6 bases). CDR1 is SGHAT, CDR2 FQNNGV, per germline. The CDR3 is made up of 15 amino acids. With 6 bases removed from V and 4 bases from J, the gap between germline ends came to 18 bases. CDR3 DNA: TGTGCCAGCAGACCCGCCTTCACAGGGAGCACTGAAGCTTTCTTT. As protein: CASRPAFTGSTEAFF. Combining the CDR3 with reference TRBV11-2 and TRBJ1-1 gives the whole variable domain EAGVAQSPRYKIIEKRQSVAFWCNPISGHATLYWYQQILGQGPKLLIQFQNNGVVDDSQLPKDRFSAERLKGVDSTLKIQPAKLEDSAVYLCASRPAFTGSTEAFFGQGTRLTVV.

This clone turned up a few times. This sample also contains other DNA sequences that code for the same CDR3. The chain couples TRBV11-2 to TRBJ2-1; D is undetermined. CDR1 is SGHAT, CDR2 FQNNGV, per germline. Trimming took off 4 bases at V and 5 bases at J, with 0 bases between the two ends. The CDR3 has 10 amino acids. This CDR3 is CASSYNEQFF. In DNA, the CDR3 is TGTGCCAGCAGCTACAATGAGCAGTTCTTC.

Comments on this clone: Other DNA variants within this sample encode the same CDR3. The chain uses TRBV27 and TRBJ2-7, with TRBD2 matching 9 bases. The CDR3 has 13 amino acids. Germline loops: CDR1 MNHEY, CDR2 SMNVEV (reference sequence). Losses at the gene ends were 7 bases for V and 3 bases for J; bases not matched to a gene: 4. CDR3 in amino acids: CASKPSGNYEQYF. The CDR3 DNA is TGTGCCAGCAAGCCTAGCGGGAACTACGAGCAGTACTTC.

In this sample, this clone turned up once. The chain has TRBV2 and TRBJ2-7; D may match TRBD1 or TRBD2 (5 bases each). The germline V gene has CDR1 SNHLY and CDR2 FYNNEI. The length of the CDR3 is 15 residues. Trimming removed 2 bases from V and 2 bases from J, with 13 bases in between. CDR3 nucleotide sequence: TGTGCCAGCAGTGAACGGGGCACTACCGCCTACGAGCAGTACTTC. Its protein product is CASSERGTTAYEQYF.

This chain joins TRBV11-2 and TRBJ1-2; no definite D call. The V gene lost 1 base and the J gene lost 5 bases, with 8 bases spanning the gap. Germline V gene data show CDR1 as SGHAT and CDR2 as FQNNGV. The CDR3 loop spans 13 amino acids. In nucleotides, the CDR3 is TGTGCCAGCAGCTTAGCCGGAACTTATGGCTACACCTTC. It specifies CASSLAGTYGYTF.

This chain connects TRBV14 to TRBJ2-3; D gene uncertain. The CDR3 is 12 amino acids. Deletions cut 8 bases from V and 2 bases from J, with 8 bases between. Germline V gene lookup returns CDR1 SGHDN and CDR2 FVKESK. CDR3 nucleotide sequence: TGTGCCAGCGGTTGGGCCACAGATACGCAGTATTTT. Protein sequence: CASGWATDTQYF.

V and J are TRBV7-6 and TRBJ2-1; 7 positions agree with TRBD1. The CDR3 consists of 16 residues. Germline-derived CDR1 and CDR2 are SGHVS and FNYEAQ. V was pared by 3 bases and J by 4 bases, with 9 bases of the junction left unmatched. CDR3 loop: CASSFLRDSKYNEQFF. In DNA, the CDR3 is TGTGCCAGCAGCTTCCTCCGGGACAGTAAATACAATGAGCAGTTCTTC.

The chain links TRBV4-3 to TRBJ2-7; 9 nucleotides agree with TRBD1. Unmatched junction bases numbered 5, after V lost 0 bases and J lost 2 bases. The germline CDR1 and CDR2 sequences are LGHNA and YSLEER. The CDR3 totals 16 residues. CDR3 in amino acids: CASSQDGDRDPYEQYF. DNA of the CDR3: TGCGCCAGCAGCCAAGATGGGGACAGGGACCCCTACGAGCAGTACTTC.

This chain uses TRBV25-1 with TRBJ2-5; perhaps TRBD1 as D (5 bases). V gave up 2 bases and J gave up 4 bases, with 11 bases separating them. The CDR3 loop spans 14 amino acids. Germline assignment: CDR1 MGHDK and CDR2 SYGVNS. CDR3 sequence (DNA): TGTGCCAGCAGTGAAGTAGGGGTTACAGAGACCCAGTACTTC. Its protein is CASSEVGVTETQYF.

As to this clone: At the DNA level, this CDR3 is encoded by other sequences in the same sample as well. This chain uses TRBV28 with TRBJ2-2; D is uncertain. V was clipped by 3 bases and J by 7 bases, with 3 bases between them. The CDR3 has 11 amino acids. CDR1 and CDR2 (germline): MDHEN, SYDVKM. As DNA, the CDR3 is TGTGCCAGCAGTTTTGTCGGGGAGCTGTTTTTT. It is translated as CASSFVGELFF.

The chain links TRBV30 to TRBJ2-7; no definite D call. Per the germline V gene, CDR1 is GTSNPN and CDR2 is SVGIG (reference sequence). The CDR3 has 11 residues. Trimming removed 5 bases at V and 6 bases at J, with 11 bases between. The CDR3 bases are TGTGCCTGGGGCTCGCGGCTCGAGCAGTACTTC. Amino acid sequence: CAWGSRLEQYF.

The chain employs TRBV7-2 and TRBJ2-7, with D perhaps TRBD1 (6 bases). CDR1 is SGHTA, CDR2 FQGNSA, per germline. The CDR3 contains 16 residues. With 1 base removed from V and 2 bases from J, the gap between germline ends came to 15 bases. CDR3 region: CASSLEGHPHTYEQYF. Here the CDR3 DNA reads TGTGCCAGCAGCTTAGAGGGACATCCCCACACCTACGAGCAGTACTTC.

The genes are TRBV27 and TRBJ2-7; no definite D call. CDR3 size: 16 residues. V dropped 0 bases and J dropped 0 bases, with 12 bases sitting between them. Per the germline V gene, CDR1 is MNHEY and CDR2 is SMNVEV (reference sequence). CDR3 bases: TGTGCCAGCAGTTTATCCTGGGCGACGAGCTCCTACGAGCAGTACTTC. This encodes CASSLSWATSSYEQYF.

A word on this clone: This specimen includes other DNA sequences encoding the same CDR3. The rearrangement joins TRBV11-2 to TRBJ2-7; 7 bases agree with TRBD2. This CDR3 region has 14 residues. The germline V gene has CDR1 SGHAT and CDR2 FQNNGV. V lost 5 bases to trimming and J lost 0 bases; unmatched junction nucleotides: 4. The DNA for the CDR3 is TGTGCCAGCAGCAGTTCTAGCGGCTCCTACGAGCAGTACTTC. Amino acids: CASSSSSGSYEQYF. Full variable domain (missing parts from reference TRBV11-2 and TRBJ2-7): EAGVAQSPRYKIIEKRQSVAFWCNPISGHATLYWYQQILGQGPKLLIQFQNNGVVDDSQLPKDRFSAERLKGVDSTLKIQPAKLEDSAVYLCASSSSSGSYEQYFGPGTRLTVT.

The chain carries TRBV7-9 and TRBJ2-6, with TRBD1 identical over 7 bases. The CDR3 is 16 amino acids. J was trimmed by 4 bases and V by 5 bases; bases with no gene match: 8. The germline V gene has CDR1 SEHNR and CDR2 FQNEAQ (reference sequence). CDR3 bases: TGTGCCAGCAGCACCAATACAGGGGTCGGGGCCAACGTCCTGACTTTC. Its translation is CASSTNTGVGANVLTF.

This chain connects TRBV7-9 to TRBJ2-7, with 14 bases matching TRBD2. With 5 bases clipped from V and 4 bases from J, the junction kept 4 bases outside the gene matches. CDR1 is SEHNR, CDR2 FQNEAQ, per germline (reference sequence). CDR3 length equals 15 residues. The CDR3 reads CASSAGLAGVYEQYF. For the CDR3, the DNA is TGTGCCAGCAGCGCGGGACTAGCGGGAGTGTACGAGCAGTACTTC.

The DNA for the CDR3 is TGTGCCAGTAGTAAGGGGACGGAACCTGGGGCCCAGCATTTT. It specifies CASSKGTEPGAQHF. The V and J genes are TRBV19 and TRBJ1-5, with D perhaps matching TRBD1 (5 bases). V shed 4 bases and J shed 11 bases, with 18 bases lying between them. Germline CDR1 LNHDA, CDR2 SQIVND (reference sequence). CDR3 length: 14 residues. Full variable domain (rest looked up from reference TRBV19 and TRBJ1-5): DGGITQSPKYLFRKEGQNVTLSCEQNLNHDAMYWYRQDPGQGLRLIYYSQIVNDFQKGDIAEGYSVSREKKESFPLTVTSAQKNPTAFYLCASSKGTEPGAQHFGDGTRLSIL.